This passage covers 26 T cell receptor beta chains from one sample sequenced in a study of T-cell memory formation after mild COVID-19. TCRdb passed the 5' RACE reads through MiXCR, listing each CDR3 protein once. The data hold about 340,000 distinct CDR3 sequences, with about 16% observed a single time. The sequenced sample was PBMCs or a T cell subset sorted from them (not recorded which). The receptor source for this set is a man younger than 35 who had mild COVID-19 (a few samples of this study predate the infection). Cell type and time point are not known.

In its sample, this clonotype was seen many times. The chain uses TRBV5-6 and TRBJ1-1; D may be TRBD1 (6 bases). The CDR3 is 14 amino acids. Trimming left V 0 bases short and J 1 base short, with 7 bases between. Germline CDR1 and CDR2: SGHDT and YYEEEE. CDR3 nucleotide sequence: TGTGCCAGCAGCTTGGTGGACAGGAACACTGAAGCTTTCTTT. Its protein is CASSLVDRNTEAFF.

This clonotype was detected only a few times. The chain carries TRBV18 and TRBJ2-5; D unclear. Germline assignment: CDR1 KGHSH and CDR2 LQKENI. This CDR3 contains 14 residues. V shed 0 bases and J shed 5 bases, with 10 bases lying between them. This chain's CDR3 is CASSPPVVDETQYF. The CDR3 DNA sequence: TGTGCCAGCTCACCACCGGTGGTGGACGAGACCCAGTACTTC.

The rearrangement uses TRBV7-2 and TRBJ2-7; perhaps D is TRBD1 or TRBD2 (5 bases each). Germline V lookup: CDR1 SGHTA, CDR2 FQGNSA. The V end was cut by 2 bases, the J end by 3 bases, with 8 bases between. The CDR3 extends over 13 amino acids. The CDR3 DNA follows: TGTGCCAGCAGCTTAACTGGGGGCTACGAGCAGTACGTC. Translating it yields CASSLTGGYEQYV.

There are many counts of this clonotype. This chain joins TRBV7-2 and TRBJ2-7; the D gene could be TRBD1 or TRBD2 (5 bases each). Germline V gives CDR1 SGHTA, CDR2 FQGNSA. V was shortened by 2 bases and J by 6 bases, with 11 bases between the two germline ends. This CDR3 is built from 13 residues. The CDR3 reads CASSLRRGGEQYV. CDR3 DNA: TGTGCCAGCAGCTTACGTCGTGGGGGCGAGCAGTACGTC.

This chain links TRBV3-1 with TRBJ2-4; perhaps TRBD2 as D (5 bases). The germline gives CDR1 LGHDT, CDR2 YNNKEL (reference sequence). Trimming took 2 bases from V and 9 from J, leaving 20 bases between them. CDR3 length: 16 residues. CDR3 sequence: CASSQLSGGPITIQYF. CDR3 DNA: TGTGCCAGCAGCCAATTGTCGGGCGGGCCCATAACCATTCAGTACTTC.

CDR3 sequence reads: CASSQELAGGPYNEQFF. DNA of the CDR3: TGTGCCAGCAGCCAAGAGCTAGCGGGGGGGCCGTACAATGAGCAGTTCTTC. The chain is built from TRBV4-2 and TRBJ2-1; TRBD2 matches at 12 bases. This CDR3 spans 17 amino acids. Trimming at V came to 0 bases and at J to 4 bases, leaving 4 bases not matched to a gene. Germline CDR1 and CDR2: LGHNA and YNFKEQ.

This clonotype came up a few times. The V gene is TRBV2, the J gene TRBJ2-3; 12 nucleotides match TRBD2. CDR1 is SNHLY and CDR2 is FYNNEI in the germline V gene. Trimming cost V 7 bases and J 2 bases; bases outside gene matches: 7. The length of the CDR3 is 16 residues. This chain's CDR3 is CASKRTSGVYTDTQYF. The CDR3 region has the DNA TGTGCCAGCAAAAGGACTAGCGGGGTTTACACAGATACGCAGTATTTT. Together with reference TRBV2 and TRBJ2-3, the CDR3 gives the full variable domain: EPEVTQTPSHQVTQMGQEVILRCVPISNHLYFYWYRQILGQKVEFLVSFYNNEISEKSEIFDDQFSVERPDGSNFTLKIRSTKLEDSAMYFCASKRTSGVYTDTQYFGPGTRLTVL.

J is TRBJ2-2 and V is TRBV9; no reliable D call. CDR3 size: 13 residues. Trimming shortened V by 4 bases and J by 6 bases, and 10 bases separated the two germline ends. Germline CDR1 reads SGDLS; CDR2 reads YYNGEE. CDR3 DNA sequence: TGTGCCAGCAGCCAGAGTGGGGCCGGGGAGCTGTTTTTT. As protein: CASSQSGAGELFF.

V and J are TRBV5-6 and TRBJ1-1, with D unclear. Germline V gene lookup returns CDR1 SGHDT and CDR2 YYEEEE. Trimming removed 4 bases at V and 5 bases at J, with 21 bases between. The CDR3 has 16 amino acids. DNA of the CDR3: TGTGCCAGCAGCCGGCTGGGTGTGGGGAAAGAAACTGAAGCTTTCTTT. The encoded protein is CASSRLGVGKETEAFF.

This clonotype was counted only a few times. The chain joins TRBV7-6 to TRBJ2-3; 7 nucleotides line up with TRBD2. CDR1 is SGHVS and CDR2 is FNYEAQ in the germline V gene. Germline trimming cut 6 bases from V and 6 bases from J; bases unmatched to any gene: 15. The CDR3 runs to 16 residues. The CDR3 nucleotides read TGTGCCAGCAGTTATAACCCGGGACTACAAACTGATACGCAGTATTTT. Its protein is CASSYNPGLQTDTQYF.

This chain uses TRBV18 with TRBJ1-1, with 7 bases aligning to TRBD1. The V and J ends lost 5 bases and 3 bases, in that order; junction bases with no gene match: 6. The CDR3 is 14 amino acids. Germline V gene data show CDR1 as KGHSH and CDR2 as LQKENI. The DNA for the CDR3 is TGTGCCAGCTCAGAGGGCAGGGGGTACACTGAAGCTTTCTTT. Translating it yields CASSEGRGYTEAFF.

The V and J genes are TRBV9 and TRBJ1-4; D is ambiguous. There are 12 residues in the CDR3. V lost 3 bases, J lost 8 bases, and 8 bases lay in between. Germline CDR1 reads SGDLS; CDR2 reads YYNGEE. CDR3 sequence reads: CASSDAREKLFF. The CDR3 DNA reads as TGTGCCAGCAGCGACGCCAGGGAAAAACTGTTTTTT.

This clonotype was detected a few times. V gene TRBV7-8 combines with J gene TRBJ2-5, with TRBD1 matching 7 bases. There are 15 residues in the CDR3. Germline CDR1 SGHVS, CDR2 FQNEAQ. The junction had 4 bases not matched to a gene; V was cut back by 3 bases and J by 0 bases. CDR3: CASSFAQGDQETQYF. In nucleotides, the CDR3 is TGTGCCAGCAGCTTCGCTCAGGGGGACCAAGAGACCCAGTACTTC. Complete variable domain (other parts from reference TRBV7-8 and TRBJ2-5): GAGVSQSPRYKVAKRGQDVALRCDPISGHVSLFWYQQALGQGPEFLTYFQNEAQLDKSGLPSDRFFAERPEGSVSTLKIQRTQQEDSAVYLCASSFAQGDQETQYFGPGTRLLVL.

The sample holds many counts of this clonotype. This rearrangement joins TRBV7-8 to TRBJ1-5; 9 nucleotides line up with TRBD1. The CDR3 consists of 16 residues. Germline V gene data show CDR1 as SGHVS and CDR2 as FQNEAQ. V lost 4 bases, J lost 5 bases, and 9 bases stayed unmatched. The CDR3 region is CASSSQGARWYQPQHF. The CDR3 nucleotides are TGTGCCAGCAGCTCACAGGGGGCTCGGTGGTATCAGCCCCAGCATTTT.

This clonotype was seen many times. The chain has TRBV30 and TRBJ2-3; a possible D gene is TRBD1 (6 bases). Trimming shortened V by 4 bases and J by 2 bases, and 10 bases separated the two germline ends. The CDR3 consists of 13 residues. CDR1 is GTSNPN and CDR2 is SVGIG in the germline V gene (reference sequence). The CDR3 is CAWNRDFTDTQYF. The DNA for the CDR3 is TGTGCCTGGAACAGGGATTTCACAGATACGCAGTATTTT. The full variable domain, rest sourced from reference TRBV30 and TRBJ2-3, is SQTIHQWPATLVQPVGSPLSLECTVEGTSNPNLYWYRQAAGRGLQLLFYSVGIGQISSEVPQNLSASRPQDRQFILSSKKLLLSDSGFYLCAWNRDFTDTQYFGPGTRLTVL.

This rearrangement joins TRBV12-5 to TRBJ2-3; 13 nucleotides line up with TRBD2. V gave up 1 base and J gave up 0 bases; unmatched junction bases: 1. The germline CDR1 and CDR2 sequences are LGHNT and FRNRAP. The CDR3 loop spans 17 amino acids. The CDR3 sequence is CASGLGTSGSSTDTQYF. The CDR3 nucleotides are TGTGCTAGTGGTTTGGGGACTAGCGGGAGTAGCACAGATACGCAGTATTTT. Supplemented by reference TRBV12-5 and TRBJ2-3, the full variable domain reads DARVTQTPRHKVTEMGQEVTMRCQPILGHNTVFWYRQTMMQGLELLAYFRNRAPLDDSGMPKDRFSAEMPDATLATLKIQPSEPRDSAVYFCASGLGTSGSSTDTQYFGPGTRLTVL.

This clonotype was counted only a few times. The chain employs TRBV10-3 and TRBJ2-7; D is undetermined. The germline gives CDR1 ENHRY, CDR2 SYGVKD. V was shortened by 0 bases and J by 6 bases, with 6 bases between the two germline ends. The CDR3 has 12 amino acids. CDR3 protein: CAISESAGEQYV. The CDR3 DNA follows: TGTGCCATCAGTGAGTCGGCCGGCGAGCAGTACGTC.

This clonotype was observed a handful of times. The chain couples TRBV7-9 to TRBJ1-2, with D possibly being TRBD1 (6 bases). CDR1 and CDR2 (germline): SEHNR, FQNEAQ (reference sequence). This CDR3 is built from 15 residues. Trimming pared 5 bases from V and 6 bases from J, leaving 19 bases between. The CDR3 coding sequence is TGTGCCAGCAGCCGCATGGGGGGCCCCGAGGATGGCTACACCTTC. This codes for CASSRMGGPEDGYTF. Based on the CDR3 plus reference TRBV7-9 and TRBJ1-2, the full variable domain is DTGVSQNPRHKITKRGQNVTFRCDPISEHNRLYWYRQTLGQGPEFLTYFQNEAQLEKSRLLSDRFSAERPKGSFSTLEIQRTEQGDSAMYLCASSRMGGPEDGYTFGSGTRLTVV.

This clonotype occurred a few times. The chain recombines TRBV19 with TRBJ1-4; 9 bases fit TRBD1. This CDR3 has 15 residues. V lost 8 bases to trimming and J lost 6 bases; unmatched junction nucleotides: 10. CDR1 and CDR2 (germline): LNHDA, SQIVND (reference sequence). The CDR3 DNA sequence: TGTGCCAGTGATAAACCGGGACAGGGAGATGAAAAACTGTTTTTT. Amino acid sequence: CASDKPGQGDEKLFF. Supplemented by reference TRBV19 and TRBJ1-4, the full variable domain reads DGGITQSPKYLFRKEGQNVTLSCEQNLNHDAMYWYRQDPGQGLRLIYYSQIVNDFQKGDIAEGYSVSREKKESFPLTVTSAQKNPTAFYLCASDKPGQGDEKLFFGSGTQLSVL.

A few counts support this clonotype. The chain uses TRBV20-1 and TRBJ2-3, with 11 bases matching TRBD2. V shed 6 bases and J 2 bases; nucleotides not matched to a gene: 10. CDR1 and CDR2 (germline): DFQATT, SNEGSKA (reference sequence). The CDR3 is 16 amino acids. The CDR3 region is CSATPSSGGPTDTQYF. CDR3 nucleotide sequence: TGCAGTGCCACGCCATCTAGCGGGGGGCCCACAGATACGCAGTATTTT.

This clonotype was recorded once. This chain uses TRBV2 with TRBJ2-2; D possibly matches TRBD1 or TRBD2 (6 bases each). This CDR3 is 15 amino acids long. V was cut by 7 bases and J by 0 bases, with 12 bases left in between. Germline V CDR1 and CDR2: SNHLY, FYNNEI. The CDR3 sequence: CASKRAGANTGELFF. Here the CDR3 DNA reads TGTGCCAGCAAGCGGGCAGGGGCGAACACCGGGGAGCTGTTTTTT.

This clonotype has a handful of counts. V is TRBV7-3 and J is TRBJ2-2, with D tentatively TRBD2 (6 bases). The ends were cut back, 5 bases at V and 1 base at J, with 20 bases in the middle. CDR1 and CDR2 from the germline V gene are SGHTA and FQGTGA. The length of the CDR3 is 18 residues. CDR3 protein: CASSPNPGTPMNTGELFF. The CDR3 nucleotides are TGTGCCAGCAGCCCTAACCCCGGGACTCCAATGAACACCGGGGAGCTGTTTTTT.

The V and J genes are TRBV5-1 and TRBJ1-6; a possible D gene is TRBD1 (6 bases). This CDR3 contains 16 residues. Looked up from germline, CDR1 is SGHRS and CDR2 is YFSETQ. Trimming cost V 3 bases and J 7 bases, with 17 bases left between them. The CDR3 DNA reads as TGCGCCAGCAGCTCACAGGGAGCGGGAGCGAATTCACCCCTCCACTTT. Amino acid sequence: CASSSQGAGANSPLHF.

In its sample, this clonotype was seen many times. CDR3 protein: CASSKGGQPQHF. The DNA for the CDR3 is TGTGCCAGCAGCAAGGGGGGACAGCCCCAGCATTTT. The chain uses TRBV7-2 and TRBJ1-5, with D perhaps TRBD1 (6 bases). Germline loops: CDR1 SGHTA, CDR2 FQGNSA. This CDR3 is built from 12 residues. Trimming took off 5 bases at V and 7 bases at J, with 9 bases between the two ends.

V is TRBV3-1 and J is TRBJ2-5; D ambiguous. CDR1 and CDR2 (germline): LGHDT, YNNKEL (reference sequence). V was cut by 0 bases and J by 2 bases, with 10 bases left in between. There are 15 residues in the CDR3. CDR3 DNA: TGTGCCAGCAGCCAAGATCTTAGGTTTCAAGAGACCCAGTACTTC. It translates to CASSQDLRFQETQYF.

This clonotype was counted ten times or more. V usage is TRBV2 and J usage is TRBJ1-5; 8 nucleotides align to TRBD1. The CDR3 runs to 14 residues. The J segment lost 7 bases and the V segment lost 2 bases, leaving 4 bases of the junction unmatched. Germline V gives CDR1 SNHLY, CDR2 FYNNEI. CDR3 DNA sequence: TGTGCCAGCAGTGAACCGGGACAGGACCAGCCCCAGCATTTT. Its translation is CASSEPGQDQPQHF.